Listed here are 26 T cell receptor beta chains from one sample, sequenced in a study of T cell changes during pregnancy in multiple sclerosis. Produced via immunoSEQ multiplex PCR; TCRdb's table is partial and in-frame only. The table lists approximately 41,000 clones, approximately 89% of them singletons. The sequencing used CD4+ T cells from peripheral blood mononuclear cells, collected in the second trimester of pregnancy. The receptors shown here come from a female donor in good health, enrolled as a control in a pregnancy study.

The V and J genes are TRBV7-9 and TRBJ2-6, with 7 bases lining up with TRBD1. The CDR3 consists of 18 residues. V was pared by 5 bases and J by 0 bases, with 10 bases of the junction left unmatched. From germline, CDR1 is SEHNR and CDR2 FQNEAQ (reference sequence). CDR3 nucleotides: TGTGCCAGCAGCCAACAACAGGGGATAAGCTCTGGGGCCAACGTCCTGACTTTC. It specifies CASSQQQGISSGANVLTF.

The chain recombines TRBV30 with TRBJ2-5; 15 bases are shared with TRBD2. Losses at the gene ends were 1 base for V and 4 bases for J; bases not matched to a gene: 7. There are 17 residues in the CDR3. Germline V CDR1 and CDR2: GTSNPN, SVGIG (reference sequence). The CDR3 coding sequence is TGTGCCTGGAGTGATCTCTGGACTAGCGGGGGGGTAGAGACCCAGTACTTC. Translation gives CAWSDLWTSGGVETQYF.

The chain uses TRBV7-2 and TRBJ1-1, with 7 bases fitting TRBD1. The CDR3 contains 15 residues. The V gene end was trimmed by 5 bases and the J gene end by 1 base; junction bases not matched to a gene: 7. Germline-derived CDR1 and CDR2 are SGHTA and FQGNSA. CDR3: CASSPRDRENTEAFF. CDR3 nucleotide sequence: TGTGCCAGCAGCCCCCGGGACAGAGAGAACACTGAAGCTTTCTTT.

The V gene is TRBV4-2, the J gene TRBJ1-2; the match to TRBD1 covers 9 bases. This CDR3 contains 16 residues. Losses at the gene ends were 5 bases for V and 4 bases for J; bases not matched to a gene: 11. Germline V gene lookup returns CDR1 LGHNA and CDR2 YNFKEQ. The CDR3 is CASSTQTGGAGYGYTF. As DNA, the CDR3 is TGTGCCAGCAGCACCCAAACAGGGGGCGCCGGCTATGGCTACACCTTC.

The chain carries TRBV5-5 and TRBJ2-7; TRBD2 matches at 13 bases. The junction had 12 bases not matched to a gene; V was cut back by 4 bases and J by 2 bases. This CDR3 region has 18 residues. Germline values: CDR1 SGHKS, CDR2 YYEKEE (reference sequence). CDR3 in DNA: TGTGCCAGCAGCCTGCAATACGGACTAGCGGGGGACCCCTACGAGCAGTACTTC. It yields the protein CASSLQYGLAGDPYEQYF.

The chain carries TRBV5-1 and TRBJ1-1; no clear D. Trimming took 0 bases from V and 0 from J, leaving 12 bases between them. CDR1 is SGHRS and CDR2 is YFSETQ in the germline V gene. This CDR3 contains 16 residues. CDR3 in amino acids: CASSLDGGLMNTEAFF. DNA for the CDR3: TGCGCCAGCAGCTTGGACGGAGGTCTCATGAACACTGAAGCTTTCTTT. The complete variable domain, with remaining parts taken from reference TRBV5-1 and TRBJ1-1, reads KAGVTQTPRYLIKTRGQQVTLSCSPISGHRSVSWYQQTPGQGLQFLFEYFSETQRNKGNFPGRFSGRQFSNSRSEMNVSTLELGDSALYLCASSLDGGLMNTEAFFGQGTRLTVV.

This clone showed up just once. The V and J genes are TRBV6-6 and TRBJ1-1, with unresolved D. This CDR3 is 14 amino acids long. Between the trimmed V and J ends, which lost 0 bases and 6 bases, there was a span of 11 bases. Germline loops: CDR1 MNHNY, CDR2 SVGAGI (reference sequence). CDR3 residues: CASSYSLGEAEAFF. DNA for the CDR3: TGTGCCAGCAGTTACTCTCTCGGGGAAGCTGAAGCTTTCTTT.

The J gene is TRBJ2-7, the V gene TRBV6-5, with TRBD1 matching 9 bases. The CDR3 consists of 14 residues. Germline V lookup: CDR1 MNHEY, CDR2 SVGAGI. The V gene end was trimmed by 6 bases and the J gene end by 7 bases; junction bases not matched to a gene: 10. Written as DNA, the CDR3 is TGTGCCAGCAGCCGGACAGGGGCGGACCCTGAGCAGTACTTC. This encodes CASSRTGADPEQYF.

The rearrangement uses TRBV6-6 and TRBJ2-1; a possible D gene is TRBD1 (5 bases). Germline CDR1 is MNHNY and CDR2 is SVGAGI (reference sequence). This CDR3 comprises 13 residues. Trimming pared 6 bases from V and 5 bases from J, leaving 11 bases between. The CDR3 here is CASRKQVNNEQFF. CDR3 DNA sequence: TGTGCCAGCAGAAAACAGGTGAACAATGAGCAGTTCTTC.

This clone has only one observation. The chain joins TRBV5-5 to TRBJ1-6, with 7 positions matching TRBD1. V lost 0 bases and J lost 4; bases outside the gene matches: 7. CDR1 is SGHKS and CDR2 is YYEKEE in the germline V gene (reference sequence). This CDR3 contains 17 residues. CDR3 sequence (DNA): TGTGCCAGCAGCTTGGTTTTCGGGACAGAGTATAATTCACCCCTCCACTTT. This gives the protein CASSLVFGTEYNSPLHF.

J is TRBJ2-6 and V is TRBV4-2, with TRBD1 matching 7 bases. CDR1 is LGHNA and CDR2 is YNFKEQ in the germline V gene. Trimming took 8 bases from V and 1 from J; bases not matched to a gene: 8. This CDR3 region has 16 residues. For the CDR3, the DNA is TGTGCCAGCCAAGACAGGGTCTCATCTGGGGCCAACGTCCTGACTTTC. Translation gives CASQDRVSSGANVLTF.

The V gene is TRBV15, the J gene TRBJ1-5; tentatively, D is TRBD1 (5 bases). V was shortened by 4 bases and J by 2 bases, with 12 bases between the two germline ends. CDR1 and CDR2 from the germline V gene are LNHNV and YYDKDF (reference sequence). CDR3 length equals 15 residues. The DNA for the CDR3 is TGTGCCACCAGCATACGGCCGGGGGGCAATCAGCCCCAGCATTTT. Amino acids: CATSIRPGGNQPQHF.

This chain joins TRBV7-2 and TRBJ1-5; 9 bases map to TRBD1. With 1 base clipped from V and 4 bases from J, the junction kept 2 bases outside the gene matches. The V gene's germline CDR1 is SGHTA and CDR2 FQGNSA. The CDR3 contains 15 residues. The CDR3 spells CASSLGQGVNQPQHF. The CDR3 DNA reads as TGTGCCAGCAGCTTAGGACAGGGGGTAAATCAGCCCCAGCATTTT.

The rearrangement joins TRBV5-6 to TRBJ2-3, with D unclear. The CDR3 totals 13 residues. The germline V gene encodes CDR1 SGHDT and CDR2 YYEEEE. V lost 0 bases and J lost 7, with 9 bases in between. This CDR3 reads CASSLGSTHTQYF. In DNA, the CDR3 is TGTGCCAGCAGCTTGGGTTCTACGCATACGCAGTATTTT.

This clone was seen only once. The V gene is TRBV11-2, the J gene TRBJ2-1; 8 bases agree with TRBD1. The V gene end was trimmed by 5 bases and the J gene end by 1 base; junction bases not matched to a gene: 7. Germline V lookup: CDR1 SGHAT, CDR2 FQNNGV. The length of the CDR3 is 16 residues. The CDR3 DNA reads TGTGCCAGCAGCGTCCGCCGGGACAGGTCCTACAATGAGCAGTTCTTC. The encoded protein is CASSVRRDRSYNEQFF. Filled out from reference TRBV11-2 and TRBJ2-1, the complete variable domain reads EAGVAQSPRYKIIEKRQSVAFWCNPISGHATLYWYQQILGQGPKLLIQFQNNGVVDDSQLPKDRFSAERLKGVDSTLKIQPAKLEDSAVYLCASSVRRDRSYNEQFFGPGTRLTVL.

The V gene is TRBV7-2, the J gene TRBJ1-2, with TRBD1 as a possible D gene (5 bases). Trimming removed 1 base from V and 4 bases from J, with 10 bases in between. The CDR3 consists of 14 residues. From germline, CDR1 is SGHTA and CDR2 FQGNSA. CDR3 amino acids: CASSLGQGGYGYTF. The CDR3 DNA follows: TGTGCCAGCAGCTTAGGCCAGGGTGGCTATGGCTACACCTTC.

The chain uses TRBV6-1 and TRBJ2-2, with TRBD1 matching 10 bases. J was trimmed by 3 bases and V by 6 bases; bases with no gene match: 4. CDR3 size: 15 residues. CDR1 is MNHNS and CDR2 is SASEGT in the germline V gene. The CDR3 DNA sequence: TGTGCCAGCAGGGGACAGGGGAGGGACACCGGGGAGCTGTTTTTT. Translating gives CASRGQGRDTGELFF.

The chain couples TRBV7-2 to TRBJ2-7, with a weak D call TRBD1 (6 bases). CDR3 size: 15 residues. Per germline, CDR1 SGHTA and CDR2 FQGNSA. The ends were cut back, 6 bases at V and 1 base at J, with 16 bases in the middle. CDR3 residues: CASRQGRFLSYEQYF. Written as DNA, the CDR3 is TGTGCCAGCAGACAGGGACGGTTTCTTTCCTACGAGCAGTACTTC. Variable domain in full (rest from reference TRBV7-2 and TRBJ2-7): GAGVSQSPSNKVTEKGKDVELRCDPISGHTALYWYRQSLGQGLEFLIYFQGNSAPDKSGLPSDRFSAERTGGSVSTLTIQRTQQEDSAVYLCASRQGRFLSYEQYFGPGTRLTVT.

This chain uses TRBV2 with TRBJ1-1; TRBD1 matches at 9 bases. Looked up from germline, CDR1 is SNHLY and CDR2 is FYNNEI. V lost 6 bases to trimming and J lost 4 bases; unmatched junction nucleotides: 6. CDR3 length equals 14 residues. Written as DNA, the CDR3 is TGTGCCAGCAGCGGTGACAGGGGGGTCACTGAAGCTTTCTTT. Translation gives CASSGDRGVTEAFF.

The genes are TRBV13 and TRBJ2-1, with 7 positions matching TRBD2. The CDR3 loop spans 14 amino acids. Trimming took 6 bases from V and 4 from J; bases not matched to a gene: 6. Germline loops: CDR1 PRHDT, CDR2 FYEKMQ (reference sequence). The DNA for the CDR3 is TGTGCCAGCAGTTCGAAAGCGGGGTACAATGAGCAGTTCTTC. Translation gives CASSSKAGYNEQFF. Using reference TRBV13 and TRBJ2-1 for the parts outside the CDR3, the full variable domain is AAGVIQSPRHLIKEKRETATLKCYPIPRHDTVYWYQQGPGQDPQFLISFYEKMQSDKGSIPDRFSAQQFSDYHSELNMSSLELGDSALYFCASSSKAGYNEQFFGPGTRLTVL.

This sequence joins TRBV9 and TRBJ2-1; no reliable D call. The ends were cut back, 0 bases at V and 3 bases at J, with 7 bases in the middle. Germline values: CDR1 SGDLS, CDR2 YYNGEE. The CDR3 runs to 14 residues. CDR3: CASSVDELYNEQFF. CDR3 DNA sequence: TGTGCCAGCAGCGTAGACGAGCTCTACAATGAGCAGTTCTTC.

The gene calls are TRBV5-6 and TRBJ2-6, with D possibly matching TRBD2 (6 bases). There are 17 residues in the CDR3. V gave up 2 bases and J gave up 6 bases, with 18 bases separating them. Germline V gene sequence: CDR1 SGHDT, CDR2 YYEEEE. The CDR3 DNA follows: TGTGCCAGCAGCTTTGCGGGGTCGGGCGCCAAGGCCAACGTCCTGACTTTC. Its protein product is CASSFAGSGAKANVLTF.

There are a few counts of this clone. The rearrangement uses TRBV4-3 and TRBJ2-5; the match to TRBD2 covers 9 bases. The CDR3 runs 15 residues. V trimming: 3 bases; J trimming: 1 base; junction bases outside the gene matches: 3. Per germline, CDR1 LGHNA and CDR2 YSLEER. The CDR3 DNA follows: TGCGCCAGCAGCCAGCGGGGGGGGGTCCAAGAGACCCAGTACTTC. Translating gives CASSQRGGVQETQYF.

This chain connects TRBV30 to TRBJ2-5; 12 nucleotides align to TRBD2. The length of the CDR3 is 15 residues. Trimming at V came to 1 base and at J to 9 bases, leaving 9 bases not matched to a gene. Germline V gene sequence: CDR1 GTSNPN, CDR2 SVGIG (reference sequence). CDR3 region: CAWSGLAGGPKAQYF. CDR3 in DNA: TGTGCCTGGAGTGGTCTAGCGGGGGGGCCTAAGGCCCAGTACTTC.

The V and J genes are TRBV2 and TRBJ1-2; TRBD1 agrees at 8 bases. The CDR3 runs 15 residues. Germline lookup yields CDR1 SNHLY and CDR2 FYNNEI. Unmatched junction bases numbered 6, after V lost 2 bases and J lost 4 bases. As DNA, the CDR3 is TGTGCCAGCAGTGAAAGGACAGGGACGGGCTATGGCTACACCTTC. This codes for CASSERTGTGYGYTF.

The chain is built from TRBV5-1 and TRBJ2-1, with TRBD1 identical over 12 bases. V lost 0 bases, J lost 9 bases, and 7 bases stayed unmatched. Germline CDR1 reads SGHRS; CDR2 reads YFSETQ. CDR3 length: 16 residues. The CDR3, as DNA: TGCGCCAGCAGCTTGGGCCGGGACAGGGGGCGGAGTGAGCAGTTCTTC. Its protein product is CASSLGRDRGRSEQFF.